The 8 T cell receptor beta chains reported below all come from one sample, sequenced in a study of shared clonotypes between healthy human individuals. Naive CD8 cells were CD45RO-negative, positively selected for CCR7, excluding terminally differentiated effector memory CD45RA+ cells. Clones were read by immunoSEQ multiplex PCR, and TCRdb kept only the in-frame ones, dropping some. The sample lists around 2.1 million clones, 85% to 95% seen once, with about 1.8% in the top ten. The sample consisted of naive CD8+ T cells from PBMCs. Receptors originate from a man younger than 30 in good health. Some clones in this sample may be carry-over from other donors' samples.

V is TRBV29-1 and J is TRBJ2-3; D is tentatively TRBD1 or TRBD2 (5 bases each). The V and J ends lost 7 bases and 7 bases respectively, with 21 bases between them. The V gene's germline CDR1 is SQVTM and CDR2 ANQGSEA. CDR3 length: 14 residues. The CDR3: CSADVGRADYTQYF. As DNA, the CDR3 is TGCAGCGCCGATGTGGGACGGGCGGATTATACGCAGTATTTT.

This clone was seen just once. At the DNA level, this CDR3 is encoded by other sequences in the same sample as well. The chain recombines TRBV5-6 with TRBJ1-1, with 7 bases that match TRBD1. Germline values: CDR1 SGHDT, CDR2 YYEEEE. V was clipped by 4 bases and J by 4 bases; unmatched bases: 1. The length of the CDR3 is 12 residues. CDR3 in amino acids: CASSAGGTEAFF. The DNA for the CDR3 is TGTGCCAGCAGCGCAGGGGGCACTGAAGCTTTCTTT.

The V and J genes are TRBV27 and TRBJ2-7; tentative D call: TRBD2 (5 bases). The CDR3 runs 15 residues. Germline CDR1 MNHEY, CDR2 SMNVEV (reference sequence). V lost 6 bases, J lost 2 bases, and 17 bases lay in between. The CDR3 nucleotides are TGTGCCAGCAGCGCTAGGTCGGACTGGGCCTACGAGCAGTACTTC. Translating gives CASSARSDWAYEQYF.

This clone is a singleton in its sample. The chain combines TRBV7-9 with TRBJ2-6; perhaps D is TRBD1 or TRBD2 (5 bases each). The CDR3 sequence is 15 residues long. The V end was cut by 7 bases, the J end by 4 bases, with 14 bases between. From germline, CDR1 is SEHNR and CDR2 FQNEAQ (reference sequence). CDR3 bases: TGTGCCAGCAACGAGGGGTCCCTCGGGGCCAACGTCCTGACTTTC. Its translation: CASNEGSLGANVLTF.

This chain connects TRBV11-2 to TRBJ2-7; 7 bases align to TRBD1. Germline V gene lookup returns CDR1 SGHAT and CDR2 FQNNGV. The CDR3 is made up of 12 amino acids. The junction had 5 bases not matched to a gene; V was cut back by 7 bases and J by 5 bases. Written as DNA, the CDR3 is TGTGCCAGCAACGACAGGGTGAACGAGCAGTACTTC. Its protein product is CASNDRVNEQYF.

The chain uses TRBV7-9 and TRBJ2-1; 7 bases are a match to TRBD2. V trimming: 1 base; J trimming: 2 bases; junction bases outside the gene matches: 11. Germline CDR1 and CDR2: SEHNR and FQNEAQ (reference sequence). CDR3 size: 18 residues. CDR3 protein: CASSLGSVWGRAYNEQFF. The CDR3 DNA reads as TGTGCCAGCAGCTTAGGGAGTGTATGGGGGAGGGCCTACAATGAGCAGTTCTTC. The full variable domain, rest sourced from reference TRBV7-9 and TRBJ2-1, is DTGVSQNPRHKITKRGQNVTFRCDPISEHNRLYWYRQTLGQGPEFLTYFQNEAQLEKSRLLSDRFSAERPKGSFSTLEIQRTEQGDSAMYLCASSLGSVWGRAYNEQFFGPGTRLTVL.

As DNA, the CDR3 is TGTGCCAGTCAACTAGCGGGAGGGCCCCATGAGCAGTTCTTC. Protein sequence: CASQLAGGPHEQFF. The V gene is TRBV27, the J gene TRBJ2-1; 13 bases are a match to TRBD2. V lost 9 bases to trimming and J lost 8 bases; unmatched junction nucleotides: 7. The CDR3 has 14 residues. CDR1 is MNHEY and CDR2 is SMNVEV in the germline V gene (reference sequence).

As for this clone: This sample also contains other DNA sequences that code for the same CDR3. V and J are TRBV28 and TRBJ2-5; 7 bases line up with TRBD1. The CDR3 has 14 residues. CDR1 is MDHEN, CDR2 SYDVKM, per germline. V dropped 3 bases and J dropped 2; count of bases not matched to a gene: 3. The CDR3 bases are TGTGCCAGCAGTTTCCCGGGACAGCAAGAGACCCAGTACTTC. Its protein product is CASSFPGQQETQYF. Complete variable domain (other parts from reference TRBV28 and TRBJ2-5): DVKVTQSSRYLVKRTGEKVFLECVQDMDHENMFWYRQDPGLGLRLIYFSYDVKMKEKGDIPEGYSVSREKKERFSLILESASTNQTSMYLCASSFPGQQETQYFGPGTRLLVL.